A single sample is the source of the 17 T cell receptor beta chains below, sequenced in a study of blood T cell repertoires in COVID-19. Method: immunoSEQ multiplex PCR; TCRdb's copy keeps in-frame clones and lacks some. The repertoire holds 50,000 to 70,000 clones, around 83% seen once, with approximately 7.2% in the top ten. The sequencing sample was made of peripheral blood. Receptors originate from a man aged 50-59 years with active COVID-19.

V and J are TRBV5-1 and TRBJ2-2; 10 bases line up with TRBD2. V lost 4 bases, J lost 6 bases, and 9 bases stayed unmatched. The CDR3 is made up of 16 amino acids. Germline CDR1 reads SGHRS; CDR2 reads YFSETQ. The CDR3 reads CASSPITSGIAGELFF. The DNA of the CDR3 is TGCGCCAGCAGCCCTATTACTAGCGGGATCGCCGGGGAGCTGTTTTTT.

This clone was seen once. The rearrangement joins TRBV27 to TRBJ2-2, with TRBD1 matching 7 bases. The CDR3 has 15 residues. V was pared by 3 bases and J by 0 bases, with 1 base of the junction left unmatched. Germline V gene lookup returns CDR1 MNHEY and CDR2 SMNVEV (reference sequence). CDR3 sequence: CASSFQGANTGELFF. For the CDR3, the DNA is TGTGCCAGCAGTTTTCAGGGGGCGAACACCGGGGAGCTGTTTTTT.

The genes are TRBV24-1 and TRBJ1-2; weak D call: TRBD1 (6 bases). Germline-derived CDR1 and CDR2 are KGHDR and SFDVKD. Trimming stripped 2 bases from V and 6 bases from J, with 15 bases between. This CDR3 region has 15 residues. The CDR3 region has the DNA TGTGCCACCAGTGATTCGACTGGACAGTCCGATGGCTACACCTTC. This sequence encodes CATSDSTGQSDGYTF.

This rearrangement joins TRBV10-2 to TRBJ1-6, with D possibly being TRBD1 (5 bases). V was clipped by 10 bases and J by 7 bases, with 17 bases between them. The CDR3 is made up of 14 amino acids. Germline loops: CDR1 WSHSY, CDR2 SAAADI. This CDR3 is CATNGGGSNSPLHF. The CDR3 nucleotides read TGCGCCACCAACGGGGGTGGGAGCAATTCACCCCTCCACTTT.

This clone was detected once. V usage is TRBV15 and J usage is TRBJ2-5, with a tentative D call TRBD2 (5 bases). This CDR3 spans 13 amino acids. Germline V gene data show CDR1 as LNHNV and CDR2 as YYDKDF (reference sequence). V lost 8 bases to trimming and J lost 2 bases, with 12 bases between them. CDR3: CATSRRLQETQYF. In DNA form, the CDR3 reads TGTGCCACCTCCAGGAGGCTTCAAGAGACCCAGTACTTC. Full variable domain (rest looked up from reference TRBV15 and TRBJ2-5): DAMVIQNPRYQVTQFGKPVTLSCSQTLNHNVMYWYQQKSSQAPKLLFHYYDKDFNNEADTPDNFQSRRPNTSFCFLDIRSPGLGDTAMYLCATSRRLQETQYFGPGTRLLVL.

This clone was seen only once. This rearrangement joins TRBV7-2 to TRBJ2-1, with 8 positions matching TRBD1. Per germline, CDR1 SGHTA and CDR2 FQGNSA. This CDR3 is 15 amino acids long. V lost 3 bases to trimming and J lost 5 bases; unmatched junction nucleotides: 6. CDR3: CASSFDRGGHNEQFF. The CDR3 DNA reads TGTGCCAGCAGCTTTGACAGGGGAGGTCACAATGAGCAGTTCTTC.

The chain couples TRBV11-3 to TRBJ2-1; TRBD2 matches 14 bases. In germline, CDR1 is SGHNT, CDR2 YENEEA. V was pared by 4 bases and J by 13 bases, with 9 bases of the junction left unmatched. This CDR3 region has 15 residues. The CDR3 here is CASSSGTSGRGFQFF. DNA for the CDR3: TGTGCCAGCAGCTCCGGGACTAGCGGGAGAGGTTTTCAGTTCTTC.

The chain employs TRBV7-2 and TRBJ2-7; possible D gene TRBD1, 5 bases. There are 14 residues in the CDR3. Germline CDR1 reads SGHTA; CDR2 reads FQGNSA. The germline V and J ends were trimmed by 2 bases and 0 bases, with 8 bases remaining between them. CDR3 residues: CASSLTGTSYEQYF. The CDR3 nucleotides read TGTGCCAGCAGCTTAACAGGCACCTCCTACGAGCAGTACTTC.

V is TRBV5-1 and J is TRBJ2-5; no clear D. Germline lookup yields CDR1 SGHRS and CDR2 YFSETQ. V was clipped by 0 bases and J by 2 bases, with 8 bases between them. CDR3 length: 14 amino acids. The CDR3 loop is CASSLGQPQETQYF. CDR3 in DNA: TGCGCCAGCAGCTTGGGACAACCTCAAGAGACCCAGTACTTC.

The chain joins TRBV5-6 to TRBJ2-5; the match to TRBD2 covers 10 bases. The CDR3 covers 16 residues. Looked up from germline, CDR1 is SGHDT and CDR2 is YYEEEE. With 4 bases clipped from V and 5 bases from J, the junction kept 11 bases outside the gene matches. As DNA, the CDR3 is TGTGCCAGCAGCCCAACCGGTAGCGGGGGGTGGGAGACCCAGTACTTC. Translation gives CASSPTGSGGWETQYF. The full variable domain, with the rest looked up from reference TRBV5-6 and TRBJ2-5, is DAGVTQSPTHLIKTRGQQVTLRCSPKSGHDTVSWYQQALGQGPQFIFQYYEEEERQRGNFPDRFSGHQFPNYSSELNVNALLLGDSALYLCASSPTGSGGWETQYFGPGTRLLVL.

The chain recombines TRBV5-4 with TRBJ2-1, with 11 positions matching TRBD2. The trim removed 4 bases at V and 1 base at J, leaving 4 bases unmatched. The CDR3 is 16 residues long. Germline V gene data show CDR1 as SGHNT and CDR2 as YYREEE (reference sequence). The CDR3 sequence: CASSRGLAESYNEQFF. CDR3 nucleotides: TGTGCCAGCAGCCGGGGACTAGCGGAGTCCTACAATGAGCAGTTCTTC.

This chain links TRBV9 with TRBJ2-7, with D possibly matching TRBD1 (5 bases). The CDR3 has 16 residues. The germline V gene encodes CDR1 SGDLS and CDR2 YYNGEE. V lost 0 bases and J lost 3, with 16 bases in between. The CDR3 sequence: CASSVGGDLLIYEQYF. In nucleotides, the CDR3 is TGTGCCAGCAGCGTAGGGGGCGACCTCCTAATCTACGAGCAGTACTTC.

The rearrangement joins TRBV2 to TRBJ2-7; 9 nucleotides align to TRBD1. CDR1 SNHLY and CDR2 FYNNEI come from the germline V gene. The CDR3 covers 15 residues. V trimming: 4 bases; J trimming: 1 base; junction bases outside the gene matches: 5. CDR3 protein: CASSARQGGSYEQYF. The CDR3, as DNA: TGTGCCAGCAGTGCAAGACAGGGGGGGTCCTACGAGCAGTACTTC.

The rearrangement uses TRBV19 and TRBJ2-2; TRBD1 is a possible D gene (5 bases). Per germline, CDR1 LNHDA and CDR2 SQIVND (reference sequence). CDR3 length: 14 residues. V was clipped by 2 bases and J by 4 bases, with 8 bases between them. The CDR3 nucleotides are TGTGCCAGTAGTATACAGGGTTCCACCGGGGAGCTGTTTTTT. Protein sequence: CASSIQGSTGELFF.

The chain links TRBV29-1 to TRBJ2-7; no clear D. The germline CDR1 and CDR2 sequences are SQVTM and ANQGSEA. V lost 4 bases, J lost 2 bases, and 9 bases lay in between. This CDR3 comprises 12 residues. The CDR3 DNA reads TGCAGCGTTGTAGCAGAGACCTACGAGCAGTACTTC. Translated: CSVVAETYEQYF.

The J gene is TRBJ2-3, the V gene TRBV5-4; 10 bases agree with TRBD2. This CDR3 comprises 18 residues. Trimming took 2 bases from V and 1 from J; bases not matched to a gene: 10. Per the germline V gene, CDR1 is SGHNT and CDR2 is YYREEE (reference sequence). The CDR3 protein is CASSFSSGSYWGTDTQYF. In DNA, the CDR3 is TGTGCCAGCAGCTTTTCTAGCGGGAGCTATTGGGGCACAGATACGCAGTATTTT. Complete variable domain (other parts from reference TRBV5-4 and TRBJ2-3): ETGVTQSPTHLIKTRGQQVTLRCSSQSGHNTVSWYQQALGQGPQFIFQYYREEENGRGNFPPRFSGLQFPNYSSELNVNALELDDSALYLCASSFSSGSYWGTDTQYFGPGTRLTVL.

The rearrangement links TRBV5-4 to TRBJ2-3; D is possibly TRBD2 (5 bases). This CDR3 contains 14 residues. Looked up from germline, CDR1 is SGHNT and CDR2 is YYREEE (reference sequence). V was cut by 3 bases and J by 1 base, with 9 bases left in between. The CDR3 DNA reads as TGTGCCAGCAGCTCTACCGGGGGCACAGATACGCAGTATTTT. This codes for CASSSTGGTDTQYF.